What follows are 18 T cell receptor beta chains derived from one specimen sequenced in a study of T cell responses to AZD1222 COVID-19 vaccine. The table came from immunoSEQ multiplex PCR; TCRdb's copy has only in-frame clones and leaves some out. The sample has tens of thousands of clones, 75% to 90% seen once. The sample consisted of peripheral blood, taken 28 days after the second AZD1222 dose. All receptors come from an adult who received the AZD1222 COVID-19 vaccine.

CDR3 in amino acids: CASSSLENGRRSYTF. The CDR3 DNA reads TGTGCCAGCAGTTCCCTCGAAAACGGGAGAAGGAGCTACACCTTC. The chain carries TRBV28 and TRBJ1-2; D unresolved. Trimming took off 4 bases at V and 9 bases at J, with 21 bases between the two ends. CDR3 length equals 15 residues. From germline, CDR1 is MDHEN and CDR2 SYDVKM.

This clone was recorded once. The CDR3 protein is CASSVSTDTQYF. The CDR3 coding sequence is TGTGCCAGCAGCGTTAGCACAGATACGCAGTATTTT. The rearrangement links TRBV7-9 to TRBJ2-3, with no clear D. The CDR3 is 12 residues long. Germline CDR1 reads SEHNR; CDR2 reads FQNEAQ (reference sequence). V was trimmed by 5 bases and J by 0 bases, leaving 3 bases between them.

This rearrangement joins TRBV5-6 to TRBJ2-6; D not certain. V lost 1 base and J lost 0, with 8 bases in between. The CDR3 sequence is 16 residues long. Germline CDR1 and CDR2: SGHDT and YYEEEE. In DNA, the CDR3 is TGTGCCAGCAGCTTGCAGGAATACTCTGGGGCCAACGTCCTGACTTTC. Protein: CASSLQEYSGANVLTF.

J is TRBJ1-2 and V is TRBV7-8; 10 bases align to TRBD1. Germline loops: CDR1 SGHVS, CDR2 FQNEAQ. The V gene end was trimmed by 1 base and the J gene end by 4 bases; junction bases not matched to a gene: 3. The CDR3 is 15 amino acids. As DNA, the CDR3 is TGTGCCAGCAGCTTAGAGACAGGGGGCAGCTATGGCTACACCTTC. The encoded protein is CASSLETGGSYGYTF.

The chain combines TRBV6-5 with TRBJ1-2; D is possibly TRBD1 (5 bases). V lost 4 bases, J lost 8 bases, and 23 bases lay in between. The CDR3 is made up of 16 amino acids. Germline V gives CDR1 MNHEY, CDR2 SVGAGI. DNA for the CDR3: TGTGCCAGCAGTTCCCCTACTCTACAGGAGATATACGGCTACACCTTC. Residues: CASSSPTLQEIYGYTF.

The gene calls are TRBV4-2 and TRBJ1-6; D perhaps matches TRBD1 (5 bases). The V end was cut by 1 base, the J end by 0 bases, with 10 bases between. Germline values: CDR1 LGHNA, CDR2 YNFKEQ. CDR3 length equals 17 residues. The CDR3 nucleotides read TGTGCCAGCAGCCAAGTGGCGGGGCTCTCCTATAATTCACCCCTCCACTTT. Protein sequence: CASSQVAGLSYNSPLHF.

The CDR3 DNA reads as TGTGCCAGCAGTTTACCCGCGGGGGTTGATGGCTACACCTTC. It encodes CASSLPAGVDGYTF. The chain uses TRBV28 and TRBJ1-2, with D perhaps TRBD1 (5 bases). CDR3 length equals 14 residues. Trimming took off 2 bases at V and 6 bases at J, with 13 bases between the two ends. Germline V lookup: CDR1 MDHEN, CDR2 SYDVKM.

V and J are TRBV28 and TRBJ2-7; possibly TRBD2 for D (6 bases). This CDR3 comprises 13 residues. CDR1 and CDR2 from the germline V gene are MDHEN and SYDVKM. The V gene lost 3 bases and the J gene lost 4 bases, with 10 bases spanning the gap. The CDR3 DNA sequence: TGTGCCAGCAGTTTCTCGGGGAGGTACGAGCAGTACTTC. Its translation is CASSFSGRYEQYF.

J is TRBJ1-1 and V is TRBV29-1; 8 bases agree with TRBD1. Germline lookup yields CDR1 SQVTM and CDR2 ANQGSEA. J gave up 0 bases and V 7 bases, and 13 bases lay outside the gene matches. This CDR3 contains 16 residues. The CDR3 DNA follows: TGCAGCGGTGAGGGACAGGACAGAGTCATGAACACTGAAGCTTTCTTT. Protein sequence: CSGEGQDRVMNTEAFF.

This chain connects TRBV7-2 to TRBJ2-1; D unresolved. Germline-derived CDR1 and CDR2 are SGHTA and FQGNSA. The CDR3 is 15 residues long. Trimming pared 2 bases from V and 0 bases from J, leaving 8 bases between. DNA for the CDR3: TGTGCCAGCAGCTTAAGGCGTTACTCCTACAATGAGCAGTTCTTC. It encodes CASSLRRYSYNEQFF. The whole variable domain, filled in from reference TRBV7-2 and TRBJ2-1, reads GAGVSQSPSNKVTEKGKDVELRCDPISGHTALYWYRQSLGQGLEFLIYFQGNSAPDKSGLPSDRFSAERTGGSVSTLTIQRTQQEDSAVYLCASSLRRYSYNEQFFGPGTRLTVL.

The chain is built from TRBV2 and TRBJ2-5; 15 bases are a match to TRBD2. The ends lost 9 bases at V and 5 bases at J; junction bases unmatched: 10. In germline, CDR1 is SNHLY, CDR2 FYNNEI. CDR3 size: 16 residues. The CDR3 loop reads CASKPGLAGGRETQYF. CDR3 sequence (DNA): TGTGCCAGTAAGCCGGGACTAGCGGGAGGCAGGGAGACCCAGTACTTC.

This clone was seen once. The chain recombines TRBV28 with TRBJ1-4; D is unresolved. V lost 2 bases and J lost 0, with 7 bases in between. The CDR3 covers 15 residues. CDR1 is MDHEN, CDR2 SYDVKM, per germline. As DNA, the CDR3 is TGTGCCAGCAGTTTAACTCTCGCAACTAATGAAAAACTGTTTTTT. The encoded protein is CASSLTLATNEKLFF.

The chain uses TRBV3-1 (or the pseudogene TRBV3-2) and TRBJ1-2; possibly TRBD1 for D (5 bases). Germline V gene sequence: CDR1 LGHDT, CDR2 YNNKEL (reference sequence). V was pared by 1 base and J by 7 bases, with 10 bases between. There are 13 residues in the CDR3. The DNA for the CDR3 is TGTGCCAGCAGCCAAGCCCGGGGCGGTGGCTACACCTTC. It specifies CASSQARGGGYTF.

The genes are TRBV5-4 and TRBJ2-1, with TRBD1 matching 8 bases. V lost 2 bases and J lost 5; bases outside the gene matches: 6. Germline CDR1 SGHNT, CDR2 YYREEE (reference sequence). The CDR3 is 15 amino acids. CDR3 amino acids: CASSFSGGADNEQFF. CDR3 in DNA: TGTGCCAGCAGCTTCTCAGGGGGCGCCGACAATGAGCAGTTCTTC.

The V and J genes are TRBV7-9 and TRBJ1-2, with 10 nucleotides matching TRBD1. V shed 6 bases, J shed 3 bases, and the junction held 10 bases outside the gene matches. This CDR3 is 16 amino acids long. CDR1 and CDR2 (germline): SEHNR, FQNEAQ (reference sequence). The CDR3 here is CASSPTGGKFDYGYTF. DNA of the CDR3: TGTGCCAGCAGTCCGACAGGGGGCAAATTCGACTATGGCTACACCTTC. The entire variable domain, with the rest obtained from reference TRBV7-9 and TRBJ1-2, is as follows: DTGVSQNPRHKITKRGQNVTFRCDPISEHNRLYWYRQTLGQGPEFLTYFQNEAQLEKSRLLSDRFSAERPKGSFSTLEIQRTEQGDSAMYLCASSPTGGKFDYGYTFGSGTRLTVV.

The chain has TRBV2 and TRBJ1-3; D ambiguous. V was clipped by 3 bases and J by 0 bases, with 9 bases between them. This CDR3 comprises 15 residues. Germline CDR1 reads SNHLY; CDR2 reads FYNNEI. The chain's CDR3 is CASSDGSFSGNTIYF. In DNA, the CDR3 is TGTGCCAGCAGTGATGGGAGTTTCTCTGGAAACACCATATATTTT.

This clone appeared once. V is TRBV24-1 and J is TRBJ2-1; possibly TRBD1 for D (5 bases). The germline CDR1 and CDR2 sequences are KGHDR and SFDVKD. This CDR3 has 16 residues. V shed 0 bases and J shed 6 bases, with 14 bases lying between them. The DNA of the CDR3 is TGTGCCACCAGTGATTTGCAATCTGGGGCGATCAATGAGCAGTTCTTC. This gives the protein CATSDLQSGAINEQFF.

The genes are TRBV5-1 and TRBJ1-6; D remains unclear. Germline CDR1 SGHRS, CDR2 YFSETQ. The V end lost 4 bases, the J end lost 0 bases, and 5 bases lay between the germline ends. The CDR3 extends over 14 amino acids. This CDR3 is CASSLDSYNSPLHF. The CDR3 nucleotides read TGCGCCAGCAGCCTCGACTCCTATAATTCACCCCTCCACTTT.